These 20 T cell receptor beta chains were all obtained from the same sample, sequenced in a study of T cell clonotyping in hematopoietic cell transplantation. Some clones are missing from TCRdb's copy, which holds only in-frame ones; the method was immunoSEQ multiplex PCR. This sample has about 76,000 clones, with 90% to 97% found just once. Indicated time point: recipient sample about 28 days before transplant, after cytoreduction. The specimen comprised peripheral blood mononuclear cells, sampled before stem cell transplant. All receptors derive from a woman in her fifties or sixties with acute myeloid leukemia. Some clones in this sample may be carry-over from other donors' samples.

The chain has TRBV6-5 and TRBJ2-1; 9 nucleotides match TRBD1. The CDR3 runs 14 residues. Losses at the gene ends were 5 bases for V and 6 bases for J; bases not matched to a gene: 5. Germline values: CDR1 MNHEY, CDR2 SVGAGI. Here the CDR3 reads CASSGNRGRNEQFF. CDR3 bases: TGTGCCAGCAGTGGAAACAGGGGGCGCAATGAGCAGTTCTTC.

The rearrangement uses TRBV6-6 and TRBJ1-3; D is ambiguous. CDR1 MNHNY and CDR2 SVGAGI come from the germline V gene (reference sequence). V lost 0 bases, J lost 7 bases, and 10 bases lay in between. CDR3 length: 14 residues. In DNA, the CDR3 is TGTGCCAGCAGTTACTCGAGCTCGAGGAACACCATATATTTT. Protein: CASSYSSSRNTIYF.

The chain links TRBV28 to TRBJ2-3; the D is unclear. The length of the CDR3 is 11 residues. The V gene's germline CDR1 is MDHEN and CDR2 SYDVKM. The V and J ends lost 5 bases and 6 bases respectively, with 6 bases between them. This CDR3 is CASSQVDTQYF. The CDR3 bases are TGTGCCAGCAGTCAAGTGGATACGCAGTATTTT. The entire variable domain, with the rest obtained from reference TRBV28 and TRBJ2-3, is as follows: DVKVTQSSRYLVKRTGEKVFLECVQDMDHENMFWYRQDPGLGLRLIYFSYDVKMKEKGDIPEGYSVSREKKERFSLILESASTNQTSMYLCASSQVDTQYFGPGTRLTVL.

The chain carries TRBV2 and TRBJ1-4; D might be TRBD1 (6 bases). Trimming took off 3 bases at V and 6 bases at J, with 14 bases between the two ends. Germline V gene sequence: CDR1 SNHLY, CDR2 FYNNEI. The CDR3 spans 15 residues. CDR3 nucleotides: TGTGCCAGCAGTGATAAACAGGGATGGGATGAAAAACTGTTTTTT. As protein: CASSDKQGWDEKLFF.

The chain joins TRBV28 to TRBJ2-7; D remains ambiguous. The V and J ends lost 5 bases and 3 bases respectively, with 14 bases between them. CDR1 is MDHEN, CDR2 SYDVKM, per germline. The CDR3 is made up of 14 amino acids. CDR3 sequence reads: CASSPARVGYEQYF. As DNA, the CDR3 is TGTGCCAGCAGTCCCGCCCGGGTAGGCTACGAGCAGTACTTC. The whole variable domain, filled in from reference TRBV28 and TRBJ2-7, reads DVKVTQSSRYLVKRTGEKVFLECVQDMDHENMFWYRQDPGLGLRLIYFSYDVKMKEKGDIPEGYSVSREKKERFSLILESASTNQTSMYLCASSPARVGYEQYFGPGTRLTVT.

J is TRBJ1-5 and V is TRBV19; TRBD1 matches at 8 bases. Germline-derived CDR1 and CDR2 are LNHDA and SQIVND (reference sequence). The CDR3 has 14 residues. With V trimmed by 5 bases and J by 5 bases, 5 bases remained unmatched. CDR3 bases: TGTGCCAGTAGTTCTCGACAGGGGTATCAGCCCCAGCATTTT. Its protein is CASSSRQGYQPQHF.

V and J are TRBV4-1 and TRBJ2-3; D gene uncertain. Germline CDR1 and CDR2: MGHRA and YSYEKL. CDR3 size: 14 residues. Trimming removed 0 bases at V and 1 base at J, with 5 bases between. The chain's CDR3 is CASSQDYRTDTQYF. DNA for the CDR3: TGCGCCAGCAGCCAAGATTACCGCACAGATACGCAGTATTTT.

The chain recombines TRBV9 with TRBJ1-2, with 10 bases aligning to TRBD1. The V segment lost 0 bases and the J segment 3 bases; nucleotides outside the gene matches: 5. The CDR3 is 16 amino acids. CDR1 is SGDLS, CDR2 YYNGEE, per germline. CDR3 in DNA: TGTGCCAGCAGCGTAGGAGCGGACAGGGGGTACTATGGCTACACCTTC. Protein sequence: CASSVGADRGYYGYTF.

CDR3 amino acids: CASRPPLTGSSNQPQHF. DNA for the CDR3: TGTGCCAGCAGACCACCTCTTACAGGGAGTAGCAATCAGCCCCAGCATTTT. The V and J genes are TRBV28 and TRBJ1-5; possibly TRBD1 for D (6 bases). CDR3 length: 17 amino acids. V was clipped by 6 bases and J by 0 bases, with 18 bases between them. Germline CDR1 MDHEN, CDR2 SYDVKM.

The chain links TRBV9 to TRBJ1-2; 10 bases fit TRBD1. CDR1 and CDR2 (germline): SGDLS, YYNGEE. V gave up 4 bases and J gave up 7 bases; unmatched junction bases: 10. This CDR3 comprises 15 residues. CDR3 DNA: TGTGCCAGCAGCACTCCGGGACAGGGGCGCCGTGGCTACACCTTC. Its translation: CASSTPGQGRRGYTF.

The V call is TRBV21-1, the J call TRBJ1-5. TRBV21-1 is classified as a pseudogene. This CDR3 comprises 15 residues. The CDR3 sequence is CASSRPRVCNQPQHF. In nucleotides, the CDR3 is TGTGCCAGCAGCAGGCCGAGGGTTTGCAATCAGCCCCAGCATTTT.

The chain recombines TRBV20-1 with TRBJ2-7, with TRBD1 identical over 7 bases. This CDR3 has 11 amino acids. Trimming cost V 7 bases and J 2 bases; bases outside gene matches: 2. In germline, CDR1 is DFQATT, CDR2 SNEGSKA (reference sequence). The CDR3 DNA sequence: TGCAGTGTCGACAGGGCCTACGAGCAGTACTTC. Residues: CSVDRAYEQYF.

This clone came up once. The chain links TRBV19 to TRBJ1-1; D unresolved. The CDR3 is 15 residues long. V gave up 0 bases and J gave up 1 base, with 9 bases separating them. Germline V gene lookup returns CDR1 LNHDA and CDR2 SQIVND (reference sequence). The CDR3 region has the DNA TGTGCCAGTAGTATAGAAGGACGGACGAACACTGAAGCTTTCTTT. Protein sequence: CASSIEGRTNTEAFF.

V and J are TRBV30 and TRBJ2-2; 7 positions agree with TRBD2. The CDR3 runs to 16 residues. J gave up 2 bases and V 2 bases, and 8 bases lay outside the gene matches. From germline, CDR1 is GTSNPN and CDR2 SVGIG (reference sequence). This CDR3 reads CAWSPASGYNTGELFF. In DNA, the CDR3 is TGTGCCTGGAGTCCGGCTAGCGGATACAACACCGGGGAGCTGTTTTTT.

CDR3 sequence (DNA): TGCAGCGCAGGACAGGGTTCCTACGAGCAGTACTTC. It encodes CSAGQGSYEQYF. The chain links TRBV29-1 to TRBJ2-7; 8 bases line up with TRBD1. This CDR3 comprises 12 residues. The V segment lost 7 bases and the J segment 1 base; nucleotides outside the gene matches: 3. Germline CDR1 reads SQVTM; CDR2 reads ANQGSEA.

The CDR3, as DNA: TGTGCCAGTAGTAATCCAGGGGGCCGGGACGAGCAGTACTTC. This sequence encodes CASSNPGGRDEQYF. This chain joins TRBV19 and TRBJ2-7, with TRBD1 matching over 8 bases. V was pared by 4 bases and J by 5 bases, with 7 bases of the junction left unmatched. This CDR3 has 14 residues. The germline V gene encodes CDR1 LNHDA and CDR2 SQIVND (reference sequence).

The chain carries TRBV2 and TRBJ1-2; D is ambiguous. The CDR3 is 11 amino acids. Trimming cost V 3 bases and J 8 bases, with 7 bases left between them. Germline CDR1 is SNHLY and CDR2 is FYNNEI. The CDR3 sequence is CASSENRGYTF. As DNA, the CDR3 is TGTGCCAGCAGTGAGAATAGGGGCTACACCTTC.

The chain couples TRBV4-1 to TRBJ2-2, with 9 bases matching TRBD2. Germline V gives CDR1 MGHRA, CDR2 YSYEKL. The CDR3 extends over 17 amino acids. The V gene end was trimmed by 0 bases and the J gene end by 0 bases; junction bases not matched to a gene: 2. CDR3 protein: CASSQEASGANTGELFF. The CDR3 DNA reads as TGCGCCAGCAGCCAAGAGGCTAGCGGGGCGAACACCGGGGAGCTGTTTTTT.

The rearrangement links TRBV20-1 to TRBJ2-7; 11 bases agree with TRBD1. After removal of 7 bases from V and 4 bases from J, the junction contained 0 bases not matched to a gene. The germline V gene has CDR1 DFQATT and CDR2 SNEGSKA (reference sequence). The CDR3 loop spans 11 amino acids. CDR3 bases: TGCAGTGGGGACAGGGGGTACGAGCAGTACTTC. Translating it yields CSGDRGYEQYF.

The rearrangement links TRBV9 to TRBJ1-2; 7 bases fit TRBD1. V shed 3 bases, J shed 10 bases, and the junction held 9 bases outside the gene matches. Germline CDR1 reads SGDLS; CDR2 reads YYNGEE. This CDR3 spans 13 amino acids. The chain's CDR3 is CASSGTGPLYYTF. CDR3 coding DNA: TGTGCCAGCAGCGGGACAGGACCTCTTTACTACACCTTC. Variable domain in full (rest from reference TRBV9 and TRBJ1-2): DSGVTQTPKHLITATGQRVTLRCSPRSGDLSVYWYQQSLDQGLQFLIQYYNGEERAKGNILERFSAQQFPDLHSELNLSSLELGDSALYFCASSGTGPLYYTFGSGTRLTVV.